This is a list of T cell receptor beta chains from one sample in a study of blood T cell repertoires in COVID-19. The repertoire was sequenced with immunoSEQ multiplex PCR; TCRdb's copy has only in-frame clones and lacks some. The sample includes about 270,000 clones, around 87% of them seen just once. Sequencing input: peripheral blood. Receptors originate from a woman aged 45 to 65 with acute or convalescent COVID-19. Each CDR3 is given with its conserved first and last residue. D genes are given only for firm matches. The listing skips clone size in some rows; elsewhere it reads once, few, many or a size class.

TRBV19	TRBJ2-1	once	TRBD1	CASRRLGTGSLSSYNEQFF
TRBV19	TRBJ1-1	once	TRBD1	CASSIEGGGGAFF
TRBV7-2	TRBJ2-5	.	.	CASSLTLAQETQYF
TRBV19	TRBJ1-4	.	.	CASSTIGGGAGEKLFF
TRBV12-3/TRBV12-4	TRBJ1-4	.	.	CATTEGIGEKLFF
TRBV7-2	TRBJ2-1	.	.	CASSFLGGAYNEQFF
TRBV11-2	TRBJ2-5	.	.	CASSLGVGGVETQYF
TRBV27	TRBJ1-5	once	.	CASSFLGGAQPQHF
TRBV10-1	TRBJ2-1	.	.	CASSSLAYNEQFF
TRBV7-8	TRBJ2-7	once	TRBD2	CASSLEGRGTSGRNEQYF
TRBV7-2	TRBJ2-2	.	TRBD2	CASFLPGGTDGEELFF
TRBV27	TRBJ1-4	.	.	CASSFLGGRAEKLFF
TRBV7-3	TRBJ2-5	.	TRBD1	CASSWGQRKETQYF
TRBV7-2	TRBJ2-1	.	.	CASSPGGRVNEQFF
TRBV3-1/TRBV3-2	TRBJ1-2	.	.	CASSQDRGLGGYTF
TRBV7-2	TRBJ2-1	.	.	CASSLAGSYNEQFF
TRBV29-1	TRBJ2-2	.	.	CSVKTGGGELFF
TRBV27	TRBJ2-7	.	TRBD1	CASSLFRGTGTSHEQYF
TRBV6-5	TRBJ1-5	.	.	CASSYSATGSNQPQHF
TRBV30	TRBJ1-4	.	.	CAWTRSTNEKLFF
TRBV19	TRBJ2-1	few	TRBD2	CASSITGAGGQFF
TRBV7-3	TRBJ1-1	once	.	CASSRGPNTEAFF
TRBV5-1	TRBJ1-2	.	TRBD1	CASSMRTGQGGYTF
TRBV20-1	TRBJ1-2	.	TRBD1	CSANRGEGYTF
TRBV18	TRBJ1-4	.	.	CASSPRTSEDEKLFF
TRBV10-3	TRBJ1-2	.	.	CASEGGGEPSGYTF
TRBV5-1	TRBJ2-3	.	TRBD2	CASSAKGLAGNTDTQYF
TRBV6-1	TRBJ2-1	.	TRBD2	CASSELMSGRADEQFF
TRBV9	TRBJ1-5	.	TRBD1	CASSRGQGAGQPQHF
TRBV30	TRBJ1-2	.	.	CAWSGTNYGYTF
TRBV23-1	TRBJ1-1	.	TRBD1	CASSQIPPGQGICVNTEAFF
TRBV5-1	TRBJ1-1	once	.	CASSFRGNTEAFF
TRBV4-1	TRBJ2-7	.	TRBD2	CASSQPTSAYEQYF
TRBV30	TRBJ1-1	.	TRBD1	CAWSPGQLNTEAFF
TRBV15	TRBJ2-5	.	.	CATSRDRQQETQYF
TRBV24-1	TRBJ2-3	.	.	CATSDLATTDTQYF
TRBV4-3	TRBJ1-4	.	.	CASSQDGRVREKLFF
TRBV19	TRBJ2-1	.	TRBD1	CASRIKETGSYNEQFF
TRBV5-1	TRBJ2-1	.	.	CASSSRGAINNEQFF
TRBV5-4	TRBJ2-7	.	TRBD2	CASSLPGLEDYEQYF
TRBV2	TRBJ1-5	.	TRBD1	CASKGQGYQPQHF
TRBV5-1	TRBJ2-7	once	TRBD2	CASSSPSGSSYEQYF
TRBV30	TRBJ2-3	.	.	CAWSRGTDTQYF
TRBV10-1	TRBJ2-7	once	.	CARQGLLAYEQYF
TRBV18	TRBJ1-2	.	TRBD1	CASSQGALYGYTF
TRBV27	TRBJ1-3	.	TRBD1	CASSPRGNSGNTIYF
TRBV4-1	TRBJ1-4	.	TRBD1	CASSQPDRGATNEKLFF
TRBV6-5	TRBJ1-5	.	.	CASSYEYSNQPQHF
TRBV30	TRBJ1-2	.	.	CAWSVREGGIYGYTF
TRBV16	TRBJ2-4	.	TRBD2	CASSQVAGLAKNIQYF
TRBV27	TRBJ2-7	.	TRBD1	CASSFGTASYEQYF
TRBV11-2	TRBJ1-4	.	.	CASSSPGRGVEKLFF
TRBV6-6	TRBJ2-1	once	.	CASSYFPGDRGDEQFF
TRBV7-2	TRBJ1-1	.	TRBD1	CASSHSGTGSVAFF